Presented here are 21 T cell receptor beta chains from one specimen sequenced in a study of blood T cell repertoires in COVID-19. The protocol was immunoSEQ multiplex PCR, while the TCRdb copy is restricted to in-frame clones and leaves out a portion. Here the sample spans more than 150,000 clones, 80% to 90% being singletons. Sequencing was carried out using peripheral blood. Receptors were obtained from a woman aged 80 or over with COVID-19, enrolled during active disease.

The V and J genes are TRBV4-1 and TRBJ2-7; D is undetermined. With 0 bases removed from V and 1 base from J, the gap between germline ends came to 4 bases. CDR3 length: 13 residues. Germline CDR1 MGHRA, CDR2 YSYEKL. The CDR3 coding sequence is TGCGCCAGCAGCCAAGATCAGTCCTACGAGCAGTACTTC. It translates to CASSQDQSYEQYF.

The rearrangement uses TRBV9 and TRBJ1-3, with TRBD1 as a possible D gene (6 bases). This CDR3 has 16 residues. CDR1 SGDLS and CDR2 YYNGEE come from the germline V gene. Between the trimmed V and J ends, which lost 3 bases and 2 bases, there was a span of 15 bases. The CDR3 DNA sequence: TGTGCCAGCAGCGGCTTCGGGGAGGGGGCTGGAAACACCATATATTTT. Amino acid sequence: CASSGFGEGAGNTIYF.

This clone was counted many times. This specimen includes other DNA sequences encoding the same CDR3. The chain joins TRBV9 to TRBJ2-7, with D hard to call. V shed 0 bases and J shed 1 base, with 11 bases lying between them. From germline, CDR1 is SGDLS and CDR2 YYNGEE. The CDR3 spans 15 residues. CDR3 loop: CASSVGPGPSYEQYF. Here the CDR3 DNA reads TGTGCCAGCAGCGTAGGACCAGGCCCATCCTACGAGCAGTACTTC.

The sample holds a few counts of this clone. The rearrangement uses TRBV6-1 and TRBJ1-6; maybe TRBD1 (5 bases). From germline, CDR1 is MNHNS and CDR2 SASEGT. The CDR3 length is 16 residues. Trimming cost V 4 bases and J 7 bases, with 17 bases left between them. The CDR3 DNA is TGTGCCAGCAGTGGGGGACCGGGGGTGGAAAATTCACCCCTCCACTTT. It is translated as CASSGGPGVENSPLHF.

The rearrangement uses TRBV5-1 and TRBJ1-5; 7 positions agree with TRBD1. V shed 4 bases, J shed 6 bases, and the junction held 10 bases outside the gene matches. Germline CDR1 SGHRS, CDR2 YFSETQ. The CDR3 has 15 residues. CDR3 sequence: CASSPQGSDAQPQHF. The CDR3 nucleotides read TGCGCCAGCAGCCCACAGGGGTCCGACGCTCAGCCCCAGCATTTT.

This clone was seen many times. The chain recombines TRBV6-5 with TRBJ1-6, with D perhaps TRBD1 (6 bases). CDR3 length equals 15 residues. Germline lookup yields CDR1 MNHEY and CDR2 SVGAGI. The V end lost 2 bases, the J end lost 10 bases, and 15 bases lay between the germline ends. The CDR3 loop reads CASSYLGGAGSPLHF. CDR3 in DNA: TGTGCCAGCAGTTACCTGGGGGGGGCCGGGTCACCCCTCCACTTT.

This clone was seen only a few times. The chain is built from TRBV7-8 and TRBJ2-1; the match to TRBD1 covers 10 bases. The V segment lost 4 bases and the J segment 7 bases; nucleotides outside the gene matches: 7. The CDR3 totals 15 residues. CDR1 is SGHVS, CDR2 FQNEAQ, per germline. The chain's CDR3 is CASSSDRGLRNEQFF. CDR3 nucleotides: TGTGCCAGCAGCTCCGACAGGGGGCTAAGAAATGAGCAGTTCTTC.

The V and J genes are TRBV19 and TRBJ1-6, with D uncertain. The V end was cut by 1 base, the J end by 2 bases, with 6 bases between. In germline, CDR1 is LNHDA, CDR2 SQIVND (reference sequence). This CDR3 contains 15 residues. The CDR3 reads CASSIGPTYNSPLHF. CDR3 DNA sequence: TGTGCCAGTAGTATAGGGCCAACCTATAATTCACCCCTCCACTTT.

This sequence joins TRBV6-5 and TRBJ2-3; D is unclear. The germline gives CDR1 MNHEY, CDR2 SVGAGI. The length of the CDR3 is 15 residues. The V end lost 4 bases, the J end lost 4 bases, and 15 bases lay between the germline ends. Here the CDR3 reads CASSFSLFPSDTQYF. The CDR3 bases are TGTGCCAGCAGTTTCTCTCTCTTCCCTTCAGATACGCAGTATTTT.

This clone has a handful of counts. V gene TRBV29-1 combines with J gene TRBJ1-1; the match to TRBD1 covers 9 bases. With 2 bases clipped from V and 11 bases from J, the junction kept 6 bases outside the gene matches. There are 12 residues in the CDR3. Germline loops: CDR1 SQVTM, CDR2 ANQGSEA. Written as DNA, the CDR3 is TGCAGCGTTGAACGGGGGACAGGGCGGGCTTTCTTT. Translation gives CSVERGTGRAFF.

The chain has TRBV5-5 and TRBJ2-7, with no clear D. Germline V gene data show CDR1 as SGHKS and CDR2 as YYEKEE (reference sequence). V gave up 0 bases and J gave up 7 bases, with 5 bases separating them. The CDR3 has 11 residues. The chain's CDR3 is CASSLVREQYF. The CDR3 DNA sequence: TGTGCCAGCAGCTTGGTGCGGGAGCAGTACTTC.

V is TRBV7-2 and J is TRBJ2-3, with 8 positions matching TRBD2. J was trimmed by 4 bases and V by 0 bases; bases with no gene match: 3. The germline gives CDR1 SGHTA, CDR2 FQGNSA. The CDR3 is made up of 15 amino acids. The CDR3 loop reads CASSLALGGADTQYF. The CDR3 nucleotides are TGTGCCAGCAGCTTAGCGCTCGGGGGGGCAGATACGCAGTATTTT.

The chain joins TRBV7-2 to TRBJ2-7; 7 nucleotides agree with TRBD2. With 2 bases clipped from V and 4 bases from J, the junction kept 8 bases outside the gene matches. This CDR3 region has 15 residues. CDR1 and CDR2 from the germline V gene are SGHTA and FQGNSA. The CDR3 here is CASSLLAGAGYEQYF. In DNA, the CDR3 is TGTGCCAGCAGCTTACTGGCGGGAGCTGGGTACGAGCAGTACTTC.

This clone has a handful of counts. The CDR3 bases are TGTGCCAGCAGCACGGACTTAAACAGGGTTAATGGCTACACCTTC. Protein sequence: CASSTDLNRVNGYTF. The chain joins TRBV7-9 to TRBJ1-2; a weak D match, TRBD1 (6 bases). The CDR3 consists of 15 residues. Trimming removed 5 bases from V and 6 bases from J, with 19 bases in between. The germline V gene has CDR1 SEHNR and CDR2 FQNEAQ (reference sequence).

V is TRBV7-3 and J is TRBJ2-1, with D possibly matching TRBD2 (5 bases). This CDR3 region has 15 residues. V was pared by 5 bases and J by 4 bases, with 15 bases between. Per the germline V gene, CDR1 is SGHTA and CDR2 is FQGTGA. In nucleotides, the CDR3 is TGTGCCAGCAGCCAATCCGGGTCGGGGTACAATGAGCAGTTCTTC. Its protein is CASSQSGSGYNEQFF.

This chain uses TRBV6-5 with TRBJ1-5; D gene uncertain. Germline values: CDR1 MNHEY, CDR2 SVGAGI. This CDR3 has 15 residues. The V end lost 6 bases, the J end lost 3 bases, and 15 bases lay between the germline ends. The CDR3 is CASSEQSGFNQPQHF. CDR3 in DNA: TGTGCCAGCAGCGAGCAATCGGGTTTCAATCAGCCCCAGCATTTT.

The chain joins TRBV7-6 to TRBJ2-5, with D maybe TRBD2 (5 bases). The V end lost 3 bases, the J end lost 7 bases, and 21 bases lay between the germline ends. This CDR3 region has 16 residues. Germline V gives CDR1 SGHVS, CDR2 FNYEAQ. The CDR3 protein is CASSLSLYRGEGTQYF. In nucleotides, the CDR3 is TGTGCCAGCAGCTTGTCTCTATACCGGGGTGAGGGGACCCAGTACTTC.

The chain employs TRBV2 and TRBJ1-2; a possible D gene is TRBD1 (5 bases). The V and J ends lost 3 bases and 0 bases respectively, with 14 bases between them. This CDR3 is 16 amino acids long. CDR1 is SNHLY, CDR2 FYNNEI, per germline. CDR3 coding DNA: TGTGCCAGCAGTGAGGGCAGGGCAGACGCTAACTATGGCTACACCTTC. It codes for CASSEGRADANYGYTF.

Comment on this clone: A far larger clone is a single base away, which makes a read error likely. The same CDR3 also results from other DNA sequences found in this sample. The rearrangement links TRBV7-3 to TRBJ1-1, with D possibly matching TRBD1 (6 bases). The germline V gene encodes CDR1 SGHTA and CDR2 FQGTGA. The CDR3 sequence is 13 residues long. Trimming left V 3 bases short and J 1 base short, with 6 bases between. CDR3 region: CASSLDRNTEAFF. As DNA, the CDR3 is TGTGCCAGCAGCTTGGACAGGAACACTGAAGCTTTCTTT.

In its sample, this clone was seen once. The gene calls are TRBV4-1 and TRBJ2-3; no reliable D call. CDR3 size: 13 residues. V lost 4 bases, J lost 4 bases, and 9 bases lay in between. Per germline, CDR1 MGHRA and CDR2 YSYEKL. This CDR3 is CASSLQKSDTQYF. DNA for the CDR3: TGCGCCAGCAGCCTACAAAAGTCAGATACGCAGTATTTT.

CDR3 loop: CAISPRGYNSPLHF. For the CDR3, the DNA is TGTGCCATCAGTCCCCGGGGGTACAATTCACCCCTCCACTTT. This chain joins TRBV10-3 and TRBJ1-6, with D perhaps TRBD1 (5 bases). The ends were cut back, 5 bases at V and 7 bases at J, with 12 bases in the middle. Per the germline V gene, CDR1 is ENHRY and CDR2 is SYGVKD. This CDR3 comprises 14 residues.